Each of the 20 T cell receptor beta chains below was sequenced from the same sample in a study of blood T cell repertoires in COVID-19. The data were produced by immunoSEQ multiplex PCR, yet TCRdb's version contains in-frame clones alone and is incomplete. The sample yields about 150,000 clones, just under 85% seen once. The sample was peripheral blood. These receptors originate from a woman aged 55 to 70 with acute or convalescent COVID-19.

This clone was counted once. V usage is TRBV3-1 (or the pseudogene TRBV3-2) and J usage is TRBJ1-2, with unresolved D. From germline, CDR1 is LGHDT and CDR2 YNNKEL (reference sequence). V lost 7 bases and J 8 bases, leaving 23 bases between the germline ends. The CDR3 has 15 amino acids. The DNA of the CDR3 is TGTGCCAGCACCCTCAGCTCCGGGGAACGTGGGGGCTACACCTTC. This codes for CASTLSSGERGGYTF.

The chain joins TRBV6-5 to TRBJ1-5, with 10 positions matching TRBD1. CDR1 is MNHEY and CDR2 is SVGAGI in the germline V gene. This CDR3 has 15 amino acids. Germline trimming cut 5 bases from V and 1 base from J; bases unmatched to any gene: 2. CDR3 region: CASSPGQGSNQPQHF. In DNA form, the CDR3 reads TGTGCCAGCAGTCCGGGACAGGGGAGCAATCAGCCCCAGCATTTT.

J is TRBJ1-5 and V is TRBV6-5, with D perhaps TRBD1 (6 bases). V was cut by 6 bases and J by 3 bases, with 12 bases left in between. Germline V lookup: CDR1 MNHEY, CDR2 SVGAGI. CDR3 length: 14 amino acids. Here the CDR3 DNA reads TGTGCCAGCAGACAACAGGGATTCAATCAGCCCCAGCATTTT. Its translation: CASRQQGFNQPQHF.

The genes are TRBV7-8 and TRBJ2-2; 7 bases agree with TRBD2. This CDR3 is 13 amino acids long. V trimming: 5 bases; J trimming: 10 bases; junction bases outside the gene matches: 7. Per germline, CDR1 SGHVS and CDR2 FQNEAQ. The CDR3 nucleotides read TGTGCCAGCAGCCCATGGGGGAGGGAGGAGCTGTTTTTT. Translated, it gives CASSPWGREELFF.

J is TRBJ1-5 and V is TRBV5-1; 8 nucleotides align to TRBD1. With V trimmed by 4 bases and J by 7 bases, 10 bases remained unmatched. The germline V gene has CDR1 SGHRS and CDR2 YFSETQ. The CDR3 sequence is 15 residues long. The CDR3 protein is CASSHRGGADQPQHF. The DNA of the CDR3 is TGCGCCAGCAGCCACAGGGGGGGGGCCGACCAGCCCCAGCATTTT.

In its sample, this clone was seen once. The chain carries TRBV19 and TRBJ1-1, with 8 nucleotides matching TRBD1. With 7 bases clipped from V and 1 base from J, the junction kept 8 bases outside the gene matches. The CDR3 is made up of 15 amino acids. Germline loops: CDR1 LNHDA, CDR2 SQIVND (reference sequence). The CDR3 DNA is TGTGCCAGTATAGTAGAAGGGACAGGGAACACTGAAGCTTTCTTT. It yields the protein CASIVEGTGNTEAFF.

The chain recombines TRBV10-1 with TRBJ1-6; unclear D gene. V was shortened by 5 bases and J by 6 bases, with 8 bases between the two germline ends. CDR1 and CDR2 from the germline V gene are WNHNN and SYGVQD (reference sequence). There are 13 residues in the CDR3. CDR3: CASSYSSNSPLHF. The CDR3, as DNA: TGCGCCAGCAGTTATAGCAGTAATTCACCCCTCCACTTT.

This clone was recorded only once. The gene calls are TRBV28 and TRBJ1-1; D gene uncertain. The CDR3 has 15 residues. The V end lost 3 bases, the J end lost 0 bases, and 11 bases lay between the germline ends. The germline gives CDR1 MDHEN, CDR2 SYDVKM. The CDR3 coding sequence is TGTGCCAGCAGTTTTCGAAAAACAGTGAACACTGAAGCTTTCTTT. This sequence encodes CASSFRKTVNTEAFF.

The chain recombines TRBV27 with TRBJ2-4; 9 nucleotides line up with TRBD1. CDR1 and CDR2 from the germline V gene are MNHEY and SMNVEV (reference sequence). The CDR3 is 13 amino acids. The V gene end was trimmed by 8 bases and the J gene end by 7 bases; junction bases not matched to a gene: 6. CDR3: CASGRTGDNIQYF. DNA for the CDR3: TGTGCCAGCGGGAGGACAGGGGACAACATTCAGTACTTC.

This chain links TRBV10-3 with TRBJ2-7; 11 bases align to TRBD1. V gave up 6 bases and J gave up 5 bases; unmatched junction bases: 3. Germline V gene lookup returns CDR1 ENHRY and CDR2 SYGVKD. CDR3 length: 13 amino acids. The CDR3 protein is CAIRGQGDHEQYV. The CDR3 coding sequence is TGTGCCATCAGGGGACAGGGGGACCACGAGCAGTACGTC.

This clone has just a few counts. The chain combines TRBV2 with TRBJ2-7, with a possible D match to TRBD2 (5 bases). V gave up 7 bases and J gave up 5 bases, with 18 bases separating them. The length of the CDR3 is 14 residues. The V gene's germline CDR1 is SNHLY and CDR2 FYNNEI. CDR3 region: CASTISRGLNEQYF. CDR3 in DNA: TGTGCCAGCACCATCTCGCGAGGGTTAAACGAGCAGTACTTC.

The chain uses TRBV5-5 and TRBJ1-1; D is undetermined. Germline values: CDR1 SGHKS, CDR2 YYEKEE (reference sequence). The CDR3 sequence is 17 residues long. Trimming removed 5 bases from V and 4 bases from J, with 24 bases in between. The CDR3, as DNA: TGTGCCAGCAGTCCCCTCGGGCTTTCAACCCGGGGCACTGAAGCTTTCTTT. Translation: CASSPLGLSTRGTEAFF.

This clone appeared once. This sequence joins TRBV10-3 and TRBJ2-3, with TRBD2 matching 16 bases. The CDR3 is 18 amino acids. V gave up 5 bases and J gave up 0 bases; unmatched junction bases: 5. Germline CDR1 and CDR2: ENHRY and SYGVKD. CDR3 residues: CAISHGTSGGGSTDTQYF. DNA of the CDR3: TGTGCCATCAGTCACGGGACTAGCGGGGGGGGAAGCACAGATACGCAGTATTTT.

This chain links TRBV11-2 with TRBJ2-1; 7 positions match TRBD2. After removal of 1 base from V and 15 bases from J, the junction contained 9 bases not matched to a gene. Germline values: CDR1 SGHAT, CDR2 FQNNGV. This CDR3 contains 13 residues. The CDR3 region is CASSLGPRQRGFF. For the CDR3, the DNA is TGTGCCAGCAGCTTAGGGCCCCGGCAGCGGGGGTTCTTC.

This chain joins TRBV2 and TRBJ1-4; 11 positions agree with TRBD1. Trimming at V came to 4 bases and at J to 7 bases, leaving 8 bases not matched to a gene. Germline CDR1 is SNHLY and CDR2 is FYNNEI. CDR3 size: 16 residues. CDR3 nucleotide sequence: TGTGCCAGCAGTGTGGGGACAGGGGGTCCAAGTGAAAAACTGTTTTTT. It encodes CASSVGTGGPSEKLFF. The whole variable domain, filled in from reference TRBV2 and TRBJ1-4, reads EPEVTQTPSHQVTQMGQEVILRCVPISNHLYFYWYRQILGQKVEFLVSFYNNEISEKSEIFDDQFSVERPDGSNFTLKIRSTKLEDSAMYFCASSVGTGGPSEKLFFGSGTQLSVL.

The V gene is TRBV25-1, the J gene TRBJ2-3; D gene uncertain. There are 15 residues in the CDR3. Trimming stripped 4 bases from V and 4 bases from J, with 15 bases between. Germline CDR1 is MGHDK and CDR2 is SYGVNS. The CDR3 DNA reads TGTGCCAGCAGTGGGCCCGGAAGCCTAGCAGATACGCAGTATTTT. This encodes CASSGPGSLADTQYF.

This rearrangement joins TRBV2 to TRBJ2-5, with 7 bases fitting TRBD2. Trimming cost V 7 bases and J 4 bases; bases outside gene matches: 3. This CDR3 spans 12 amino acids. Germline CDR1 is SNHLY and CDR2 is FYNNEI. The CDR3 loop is CASTRGGETQYF. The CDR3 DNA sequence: TGTGCCAGCACCCGCGGGGGAGAGACCCAGTACTTC.

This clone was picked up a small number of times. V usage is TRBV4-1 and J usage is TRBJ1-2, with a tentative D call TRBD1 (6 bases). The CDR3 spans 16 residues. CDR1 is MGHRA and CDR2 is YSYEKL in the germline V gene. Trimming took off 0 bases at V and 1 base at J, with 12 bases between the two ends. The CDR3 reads CASSQEGGGFNYGYTF. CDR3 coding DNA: TGCGCCAGCAGCCAAGAAGGGGGGGGGTTTAACTATGGCTACACCTTC.

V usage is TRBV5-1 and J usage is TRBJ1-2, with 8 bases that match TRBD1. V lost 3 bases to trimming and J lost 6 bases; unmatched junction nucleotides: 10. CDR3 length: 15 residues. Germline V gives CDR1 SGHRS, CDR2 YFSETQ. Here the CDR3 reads CASSSSGTGADGYTF. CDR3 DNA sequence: TGCGCCAGCAGCTCCTCCGGGACAGGCGCGGATGGCTACACCTTC.

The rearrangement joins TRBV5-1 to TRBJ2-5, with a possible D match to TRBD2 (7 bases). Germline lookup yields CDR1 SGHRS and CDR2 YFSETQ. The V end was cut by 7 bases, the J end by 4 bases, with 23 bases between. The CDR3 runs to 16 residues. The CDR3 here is CASLPGGGGSGETQYF. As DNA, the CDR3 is TGCGCCAGCCTTCCTGGGGGAGGGGGGAGCGGAGAGACCCAGTACTTC.